These T cell receptor beta chains were read from a single sample in a study of cytomegalovirus exposure and HLA in healthy donors. This table comes from immunoSEQ multiplex PCR, and its TCRdb copy is limited to in-frame clones, with some not included. The repertoire holds nearly 110,000 clones, with approximately 79% as singletons. The sample comprised PBMCs. These TCRs come from a woman aged 40 to 50 in good health and CMV-seropositive. Both conserved end residues are part of each CDR3. A D gene is named only where the DNA matches it firmly. Clone size is shown for a subset of rows, as once, few, many or a class of expanded clone.

V	J	D	size	DNA	CDR3
TRBV27	TRBJ2-3	TRBD2	-	TGTGCCAGCAGTATTACTAGCGGACTTTCCACAGATACGCAGTATTTT	CASSITSGLSTDTQYF
TRBV6-1	TRBJ2-2	-	-	TGTGCCAGCAGTGAAGCGGGGGGCACCGGGGAGCTGTTTTTT	CASSEAGGTGELFF
TRBV5-6	TRBJ1-1	-	few	TGTGCCAGCAGACCCGACTTATGGTCAGAGAACACTGAAGCTTTCTTT	CASRPDLWSENTEAFF
TRBV5-1	TRBJ2-3	-	-	TGCGCCAGCAGCTTGGACGGGGGTACGCAGTATTTT	CASSLDGGTQYF
TRBV19	TRBJ2-3	TRBD2	few	TGTGCCAGTAGTATTGCTAGCGGGAGTAGCACAGATACGCAGTATTTT	CASSIASGSSTDTQYF
TRBV2	TRBJ2-7	-	few	TGTGCCAGCAGACCACCGGGAGTTAAGACCTACGAGCAGTACTTC	CASRPPGVKTYEQYF
TRBV27	TRBJ1-1	TRBD1	-	TGTGCCAGCAGAATACAGGGGGCAGTGAACACTGAAGCTTTCTTT	CASRIQGAVNTEAFF
TRBV5-6	TRBJ1-1	-	-	TGTGCCAGCAGCTTGGAGACAGCTGAAGCTTTCTTT	CASSLETAEAFF
TRBV30	TRBJ2-1	TRBD2	once	TGTGCCTGGAGTGGGACTAGTTACAATGAGCAGTTCTTC	CAWSGTSYNEQFF
TRBV4-1	TRBJ1-6	-	-	TGCGCCAGCAGCCAAGATGGGGGGGGCTCTAATTCACCCCTCCACTTT	CASSQDGGGSNSPLHF
TRBV7-3	TRBJ1-1	-	-	TGTGCCAGCAGCCAAAGGGGGAACACTGAAGCTTTCTTT	CASSQRGNTEAFF
TRBV7-8	TRBJ1-1	-	large	TGTGCCAGCAGCTTAGGAGGACAGTATAACACTGAAGCTTTCTTT	CASSLGGQYNTEAFF
TRBV5-4	TRBJ2-1	-	-	TGTGCCAGCAGCTTGAGCGCAGACAATGAGCAGTTCTTC	CASSLSADNEQFF
TRBV4-3	TRBJ1-2	TRBD1	-	TGCGCCAGCAGCCAAGATGGACAGGGCAACTATGGCTACACCTTC	CASSQDGQGNYGYTF
TRBV11-3	TRBJ2-3	TRBD1	once	TGTGCCAGCAGCACTCACTCCGGGACAGGGAACACAGATACGCAGTATTTT	CASSTHSGTGNTDTQYF
TRBV4-1	TRBJ2-7	-	-	TGCGCCAGCAGCCATCTACAGGGAAACGAGCAGTACTTC	CASSHLQGNEQYF
TRBV27	TRBJ1-4	-	-	TGTGCCAGCAGTTTAGCTGGAGGGTATCTCGATGAAAAACTGTTTTTT	CASSLAGGYLDEKLFF
TRBV7-8	TRBJ1-5	-	-	TGTGCCAGCAGCAAGAGAGAGTCCAATCAGCCCCAGCATTTT	CASSKRESNQPQHF
TRBV5-4	TRBJ2-3	TRBD1	-	TGTGCCAGCAGCTCGGGACAGGGCGCAGATACGCAGTATTTT	CASSSGQGADTQYF
TRBV5-1	TRBJ2-1	TRBD2	-	TGCGCCAGCAACTTGGGTAGCGGGAGCTCCTACAATGAGCAGTTCTTC	CASNLGSGSSYNEQFF
TRBV7-2	TRBJ1-1	-	-	TGTGCCAGCAGCCCTCCGGGGGGGGGTTCGAACAAAGCTTTCTTT	CASSPPGGGSNKAFF
TRBV10-3	TRBJ1-1	TRBD1	few	TGTGCCATCGCACAGGGGATGAACACTGAAGCTTTCTTT	CAIAQGMNTEAFF
TRBV5-1	TRBJ1-2	TRBD1	once	TGCGCCAGCAGCTTACAGGGGGGGGACTATGGCTACACCTTC	CASSLQGGDYGYTF
TRBV4-2	TRBJ2-7	TRBD1	-	TGTGCCAGCAGCCAAGAGGGACAGGGATTCAGGGAGCAGTACTTC	CASSQEGQGFREQYF
TRBV30	TRBJ2-2	-	-	TGTGCCTGGAAAGGGGGAAGGAGCACCGGGGAGCTGTTTTTT	CAWKGGRSTGELFF
TRBV11-2	TRBJ2-7	TRBD1	-	TGTGCCAGCAGCCTTCCGGGACAGGTCAGCTCCTACGAGCAGTACTTC	CASSLPGQVSSYEQYF
TRBV4-1	TRBJ1-4	-	once	TGCGCCAGCAGCCAAGCTAGCGGCAGGGCGAGGGGGAAGGAGGCGGAACTGTTTTTT	CASSQASGRARGKEAELFF
TRBV4-3	TRBJ2-7	-	few	TGCGCCAGCAGCCGTGGGGCTACCTACGAGCAGTACTTC	CASSRGATYEQYF
TRBV7-8	TRBJ1-5	-	-	TGTGCCAGCAGCTGGCGACAGGCCGGAGAAGGCAATCAGCCCCAGCATTTT	CASSWRQAGEGNQPQHF
TRBV9	TRBJ1-2	-	-	TGTGCCAGCAGCGTAGGGCGGACTGATATATATGGCTACACCTTC	CASSVGRTDIYGYTF
TRBV5-1	TRBJ1-5	TRBD1	-	TGCGCCAGCAGCTTGGGGACAGGGTCGGGAAATCAGCCCCAGCATTTT	CASSLGTGSGNQPQHF
TRBV15	TRBJ2-1	-	few	TGTGCCACCAGCAGAGTAGGACTGCCGAGAAATAATGAGCAGTTCTTC	CATSRVGLPRNNEQFF
TRBV18	TRBJ1-2	-	-	TGTGCCAGCTCACCAGGGCCGAACTATGGCTACACCTTC	CASSPGPNYGYTF
TRBV5-1	TRBJ2-7	TRBD1	-	TGCGCCAGCAGCTTGAAGACAGGGGTAGAAGAGCAGTACTTC	CASSLKTGVEEQYF
TRBV30	TRBJ2-3	-	few	TGTGCCTGGAGTGTAGGTCTAGGGGTCGGTACAGATACGCAGTATTTT	CAWSVGLGVGTDTQYF
TRBV7-8	TRBJ2-7	-	-	TGTGCCAGCAGCAATAGCCAATATGCCTACGAGCAGTACTTC	CASSNSQYAYEQYF
TRBV11-2	TRBJ2-7	TRBD2	-	TGTGCCAGCAGCTGGCGGACTAGCGGGAGCGAGCAGTACTTC	CASSWRTSGSEQYF
TRBV19	TRBJ2-7	TRBD2	once	TGTGCCAGTAGTTCCACCCGGGGAGGGAGAGGCGAGCAGTACTTC	CASSSTRGGRGEQYF
TRBV2	TRBJ1-4	TRBD1	-	TGTGCCAGCAGTGAATCTACAGGGGGGAATGAAAAACTGTTTTTT	CASSESTGGNEKLFF
TRBV5-6	TRBJ2-7	TRBD1	-	TGTGCCAGCAGCGAACCGGACAGGGAAGAGCAGTACTTC	CASSEPDREEQYF
TRBV7-2	TRBJ2-3	TRBD2	few	TGTGCCAGCAGTTTAGGACTAGCGGTAAATCCTAGCACAGATACGCAGTATTTT	CASSLGLAVNPSTDTQYF
TRBV7-2	TRBJ2-3	TRBD1	-	TGTGCCAGCAGCTACGGGACAGTTAGCACAGATACGCAGTATTTT	CASSYGTVSTDTQYF
TRBV4-2	TRBJ2-2	TRBD1	-	TGTGCCAGCAGCCAGGATCAGGCAGGGGGGAACACCGGGGAGCTGTTTTTT	CASSQDQAGGNTGELFF
TRBV5-6	TRBJ1-6	TRBD1	-	TGTGCCAGCAGCAGGAAAGGGGGCGAACCTAATTCACCCCTCCACTTT	CASSRKGGEPNSPLHF
TRBV5-4	TRBJ2-5	TRBD2	-	TGTGCCAGCAGCTTACGGGGGGGTTCAGAGACCCAGTACTTC	CASSLRGGSETQYF
TRBV4-1	TRBJ2-5	TRBD2	-	TGCGCCAGCAGCCAAAGGCCCAATGGGGGGGGGCAAGAGACCCAGTACTTC	CASSQRPNGGGQETQYF
TRBV5-4	TRBJ1-1	-	-	TGTGCCAGCAGCTTGGGGACAGATGAAGCTTTCTTT	CASSLGTDEAFF
TRBV5-1	TRBJ2-3	-	-	TGCGCCAGCAGCTTGGGACAAGGAGGGACAGATACGCAGTATTTT	CASSLGQGGTDTQYF